This TCR beta chain was sequenced during a study of blood T cell repertoires in COVID-19. About the research overall: The United States, Italy and Spain supplied acute and convalescent COVID-19 samples. From T cells, B-cell-depleted T cells, or PBMCs came the material, which was cDNA or gDNA.

Produced via immunoSEQ multiplex PCR; TCRdb's table is partial and in-frame only. This repertoire shows 250,000 to 350,000 clones, 85% to 90% found once; its top ten account for just under 6.5%. The V and J ends lost 0 bases and 4 bases, in that order; junction bases with no gene match: 6. Germline values: CDR1 MNHNY, CDR2 SVGAGI (reference sequence). The CDR3 totals 16 residues. Followed longitudinally, the Seattle patients had been enrolled during active infection. Input material: peripheral blood. The rearrangement joins TRBV6-6 to TRBJ1-3; TRBD1 matches at 7 bases. This receptor was obtained from a woman aged 50 to 60 with COVID-19, enrolled during active disease. The CDR3 DNA follows: TGTGCCAGCAGTTACTCGACAGGGCGAGAGGGAAACACCATATATTTT. Encoded protein: CASSYSTGREGNTIYF.